The 16 T cell receptor beta chains in this list originate from one sample, sequenced in a study of T cell responses to AZD1222 COVID-19 vaccine. Libraries were prepared by immunoSEQ multiplex PCR; TCRdb keeps only in-frame clonotypes and omits some of them. The sample holds over 120,000 clones, 70% to 90% seen once. This material consisted of peripheral blood, taken 28 days after the second AZD1222 dose. The receptors originated from an adult who received the AZD1222 COVID-19 vaccine.

The CDR3 sequence: CASLAGNTGELFF. The CDR3 DNA is TGTGCCAGCTTAGCGGGGAACACCGGGGAGCTGTTTTTT. The rearrangement links TRBV28 to TRBJ2-2, with 7 bases identical to TRBD2. V trimming: 8 bases; J trimming: 1 base; junction bases outside the gene matches: 1. The CDR3 loop spans 13 amino acids. In germline, CDR1 is MDHEN, CDR2 SYDVKM.

This clone was detected a few times. The rearrangement links TRBV3-1 (or the pseudogene TRBV3-2) to TRBJ1-2; the D gene is possibly TRBD1 (6 bases). V gave up 1 base and J gave up 6 bases, with 15 bases separating them. The germline V gene has CDR1 LGHDT and CDR2 YNNKEL (reference sequence). The CDR3 loop spans 15 amino acids. CDR3 coding DNA: TGTGCCAGCAGCCAAGTCCCGGACAGTCCCGATGGCTACACCTTC. It encodes CASSQVPDSPDGYTF.

This clone was observed a handful of times. This chain uses TRBV28 with TRBJ1-3; TRBD1 matches at 7 bases. Trimming cost V 5 bases and J 4 bases; bases outside gene matches: 8. The CDR3 is made up of 15 amino acids. The germline V gene has CDR1 MDHEN and CDR2 SYDVKM. CDR3 amino acids: CASSQTGLAGNTIYF. DNA of the CDR3: TGTGCCAGCAGTCAGACAGGGTTAGCGGGAAACACCATATATTTT.

This clone was detected once. The chain carries TRBV24-1 and TRBJ2-3; D not certain. The CDR3 has 16 residues. Germline V gene sequence: CDR1 KGHDR, CDR2 SFDVKD. Trimming removed 4 bases from V and 0 bases from J, with 13 bases in between. Written as DNA, the CDR3 is TGTGCCACCAGTGACCTGCTAGGTTCCAGCACAGATACGCAGTATTTT. Its protein is CATSDLLGSSTDTQYF.

The chain combines TRBV6-2 or TRBV6-3 with TRBJ2-7; 7 bases map to TRBD2. Germline-derived CDR1 and CDR2 are MNHEY and SVGEGT. The CDR3 runs to 16 residues. The V segment lost 5 bases and the J segment 0 bases; nucleotides outside the gene matches: 10. In nucleotides, the CDR3 is TGTGCCAGCAGTCCAGGGCAGACTAGCTACTCCTACGAGCAGTACTTC. It encodes CASSPGQTSYSYEQYF.

The rearrangement uses TRBV6-5 and TRBJ1-2, with D possibly being TRBD1 (6 bases). The length of the CDR3 is 13 residues. CDR1 MNHEY and CDR2 SVGAGI come from the germline V gene. Trimming removed 2 bases at V and 8 bases at J, with 12 bases between. CDR3 DNA sequence: TGTGCCAGCAGTTACCCGGCAGGGGAGGGCTACACCTTC. It encodes CASSYPAGEGYTF.

The table lists this clone with a few counts. The chain couples TRBV10-2 to TRBJ2-3, with a tentative D call TRBD2 (5 bases). The CDR3 totals 13 residues. Germline loops: CDR1 WSHSY, CDR2 SAAADI. Trimming cost V 6 bases and J 1 base, with 8 bases left between them. CDR3 DNA sequence: TGCGCCAGCAGACAGAGGGGCACAGATACGCAGTATTTT. It is translated as CASRQRGTDTQYF.

The J gene is TRBJ2-7, the V gene TRBV28, with D possibly TRBD1 on 5 matching bases. The CDR3 totals 17 residues. Germline-derived CDR1 and CDR2 are MDHEN and SYDVKM. V was pared by 3 bases and J by 5 bases, with 23 bases between. The CDR3 DNA reads as TGTGCCAGCAGTTTTGGAGTTATTACAGGAACATTTAACGAGCAGTACTTC. It yields the protein CASSFGVITGTFNEQYF.

The CDR3 bases are TGCGCCAGCAGCTTGATGAGACAGGGGGACGAGACCCAGTACTTC. Translation gives CASSLMRQGDETQYF. V and J are TRBV5-1 and TRBJ2-5; 9 positions agree with TRBD1. Unmatched junction bases numbered 6, after V lost 1 base and J lost 5 bases. The germline CDR1 and CDR2 sequences are SGHRS and YFSETQ. There are 15 residues in the CDR3.

Concerning this clone itself: Other nucleotide sequences in the sample specify the same CDR3. The V and J genes are TRBV19 and TRBJ1-5, with 8 positions matching TRBD1. The CDR3 has 15 residues. The trim removed 5 bases at V and 4 bases at J, leaving 7 bases unmatched. Germline values: CDR1 LNHDA, CDR2 SQIVND (reference sequence). In DNA, the CDR3 is TGTGCCAGTAGTTCCCAGGGGGCTGGGAATCAGCCCCAGCATTTT. Protein sequence: CASSSQGAGNQPQHF.

CDR3 sequence reads: CASSSLDGPGELFF. In nucleotides, the CDR3 is TGTGCCAGCAGCTCCCTCGACGGGCCCGGGGAGCTGTTTTTT. The chain links TRBV13 to TRBJ2-2; no firm D call. The V and J ends lost 4 bases and 6 bases respectively, with 12 bases between them. There are 14 residues in the CDR3. Germline lookup yields CDR1 PRHDT and CDR2 FYEKMQ (reference sequence).

The genes are TRBV12-3 or TRBV12-4 and TRBJ2-2; D unclear. The CDR3 loop spans 13 amino acids. Between the trimmed V and J ends, which lost 6 bases and 8 bases, there was a span of 13 bases. CDR3 residues: CASSFTSGGELFF. In DNA, the CDR3 is TGTGCCAGCAGCTTTACTTCCGGGGGGGAGCTGTTTTTT.

The J gene is TRBJ2-1, the V gene TRBV27, with 7 nucleotides matching TRBD2. Trimming took 2 bases from V and 0 from J; bases not matched to a gene: 4. CDR1 is MNHEY, CDR2 SMNVEV, per germline (reference sequence). The CDR3 totals 16 residues. The CDR3 loop is CASSLPGGISYNEQFF. The CDR3 DNA sequence: TGTGCCAGCAGTTTACCGGGGGGAATCTCCTACAATGAGCAGTTCTTC.

This chain joins TRBV30 and TRBJ2-3; D is unclear. Trimming stripped 0 bases from V and 2 bases from J, with 6 bases between. Germline V gene sequence: CDR1 GTSNPN, CDR2 SVGIG (reference sequence). The CDR3 is 13 amino acids. CDR3 nucleotide sequence: TGTGCCTGGAGTGTACAGCTCACAGATACGCAGTATTTT. Its protein is CAWSVQLTDTQYF.

The chain links TRBV7-6 to TRBJ1-3, with 8 bases lining up with TRBD1. The germline V gene encodes CDR1 SGHVS and CDR2 FNYEAQ. V lost 1 base and J lost 8; bases outside the gene matches: 10. The CDR3 is made up of 16 amino acids. The CDR3 coding sequence is TGTGCCAGCAGCTTAGGGACAGGGATATTTACGGACACCATATATTTT. The encoded protein is CASSLGTGIFTDTIYF.

This clone was recorded only once. This chain joins TRBV18 and TRBJ1-1; D is ambiguous. CDR3 length equals 14 residues. Between the trimmed V and J ends, which lost 5 bases and 2 bases, there was a span of 12 bases. Germline CDR1 reads KGHSH; CDR2 reads LQKENI. The CDR3 region is CASSGRRANTEAFF. CDR3 DNA sequence: TGTGCCAGCTCAGGACGCCGGGCCAACACTGAAGCTTTCTTT.